The 28 T cell receptor beta chains given below trace back to one sample, sequenced in a study of radiation and T cells in renal cell carcinoma. The table came from immunoSEQ multiplex PCR; TCRdb's copy has only in-frame clones and leaves some out. The sample has some 150,000 clones; approximately 90% are singletons. Time point given: baseline pretreatment blood. As to treatment: 15 Gy SBRT to primary tumor, nephrectomy 4 weeks later. Specimen: blood, collected from a patient whose treatment included radiotherapy and nephrectomy. The receptors were gathered from a woman aged 45-59 years with renal cell carcinoma.

The chain uses TRBV4-1 and TRBJ2-7; D is possibly TRBD1 (6 bases). The CDR3 runs to 14 residues. Germline CDR1 is MGHRA and CDR2 is YSYEKL. V lost 6 bases to trimming and J lost 1 base, with 13 bases between them. CDR3: CASSSGTRSYEQYF. CDR3 nucleotides: TGCGCCAGCAGTTCCGGGACAAGATCCTACGAGCAGTACTTC.

This chain uses TRBV11-3 with TRBJ2-3; D gene uncertain. The V end was cut by 0 bases, the J end by 8 bases, with 9 bases between. The V gene's germline CDR1 is SGHNT and CDR2 YENEEA. The CDR3 contains 13 residues. This chain's CDR3 is CASSLDSSGTQYF. In DNA form, the CDR3 reads TGTGCCAGCAGCTTAGATTCCTCGGGTACGCAGTATTTT.

This clone was recorded only once. The chain combines TRBV11-3 with TRBJ2-1, with 9 positions matching TRBD2. This CDR3 contains 14 residues. Germline assignment: CDR1 SGHNT and CDR2 YENEEA. With V trimmed by 1 base and J by 9 bases, 4 bases remained unmatched. The CDR3 DNA sequence: TGTGCCAGCAGCTTAGTTAGCGGGGGAGGTGAGCAGTTCTTC. It translates to CASSLVSGGGEQFF.

This chain connects TRBV19 to TRBJ2-1; D ambiguous. Germline loops: CDR1 LNHDA, CDR2 SQIVND (reference sequence). V was trimmed by 7 bases and J by 4 bases, leaving 14 bases between them. The length of the CDR3 is 14 residues. The CDR3 DNA reads TGTGCCAGTATCCCTGGTGGCAGTTACAATGAGCAGTTCTTC. Translation: CASIPGGSYNEQFF.

The chain has TRBV29-1 and TRBJ1-1, with a weak D call TRBD1 (5 bases). The CDR3 is 12 amino acids. V was pared by 8 bases and J by 5 bases, with 15 bases between. Germline CDR1 SQVTM, CDR2 ANQGSEA. The DNA for the CDR3 is TGCAGCCTCAGGGAACCGGGGACTGAAGCTTTCTTT. Protein sequence: CSLREPGTEAFF. Full variable domain (outside the CDR3, taken from reference TRBV29-1 and TRBJ1-1): SAVISQKPSRDICQRGTSLTIQCQVDSQVTMMFWYRQQPGQSLTLIATANQGSEATYESGFVIDKFPISRPNLTFSTLTVSNMSPEDSSIYLCSLREPGTEAFFGQGTRLTVV.

The CDR3 loop is CASKAGENTGELFF. DNA for the CDR3: TGTGCCAGTAAAGCGGGGGAGAACACCGGGGAGCTGTTTTTT. The chain uses TRBV2 and TRBJ2-2, with 8 nucleotides matching TRBD2. The CDR3 is made up of 14 amino acids. V shed 9 bases, J shed 1 base, and the junction held 4 bases outside the gene matches. From germline, CDR1 is SNHLY and CDR2 FYNNEI. Filled out from reference TRBV2 and TRBJ2-2, the complete variable domain reads EPEVTQTPSHQVTQMGQEVILRCVPISNHLYFYWYRQILGQKVEFLVSFYNNEISEKSEIFDDQFSVERPDGSNFTLKIRSTKLEDSAMYFCASKAGENTGELFFGEGSRLTVL.

This chain uses TRBV13 with TRBJ2-7; 11 bases are shared with TRBD1. V was pared by 4 bases and J by 9 bases, with 14 bases of the junction left unmatched. CDR1 PRHDT and CDR2 FYEKMQ come from the germline V gene (reference sequence). CDR3 length: 16 amino acids. The CDR3 DNA reads TGTGCCAGCAGCTCGTGGCCGGGACAGGGGGACGACGGGCAGTACTTC. Translating gives CASSSWPGQGDDGQYF.

The chain couples TRBV7-9 to TRBJ2-1, with TRBD2 matching over 15 bases. J was trimmed by 5 bases and V by 3 bases; bases with no gene match: 2. This CDR3 is 16 amino acids long. Germline lookup yields CDR1 SEHNR and CDR2 FQNEAQ (reference sequence). CDR3 DNA: TGTGCCAGCAGCTTTCGGACTAGCGGGGGGGACAATGAGCAGTTCTTC. As protein: CASSFRTSGGDNEQFF.

J is TRBJ2-3 and V is TRBV6-1; the D gene is possibly TRBD2 (6 bases). V dropped 6 bases and J dropped 1 base, with 14 bases sitting between them. The CDR3 is 15 residues long. Germline loops: CDR1 MNHNS, CDR2 SASEGT. The CDR3 reads CASSVVGGGTDTQYF. Here the CDR3 DNA reads TGTGCCAGCAGCGTGGTCGGGGGTGGCACAGATACGCAGTATTTT.

V gene TRBV7-9 combines with J gene TRBJ1-4; TRBD1 might be the D (6 bases). Germline V gene lookup returns CDR1 SEHNR and CDR2 FQNEAQ (reference sequence). The CDR3 runs 16 residues. V lost 1 base to trimming and J lost 5 bases, with 14 bases between them. CDR3 DNA sequence: TGTGCCAGCAGCTTAGGAATGACAGGACAAAATGAAAAACTGTTTTTT. This sequence encodes CASSLGMTGQNEKLFF.

Of note for this clone: Mismatch with germline at one junction end may stem from a read error. The same CDR3 also results from other DNA sequences found in this sample. This rearrangement joins TRBV2 to TRBJ1-5; tentative D call: TRBD1 (6 bases). The CDR3 totals 16 residues. Germline V lookup: CDR1 SNHLY, CDR2 FYNNEI. Here the CDR3 reads CASRRGTSNSNQPQHF. In DNA, the CDR3 is TGCGCCAGCAGGCGCGGGACATCAAATAGCAATCAGCCCCAGCATTTT.

On this clone: Other DNA sequences within the sample encode an identical CDR3. The genes are TRBV7-6 and TRBJ1-3; D gene uncertain. CDR3 size: 13 residues. V was shortened by 0 bases and J by 2 bases, with 2 bases between the two germline ends. CDR1 and CDR2 (germline): SGHVS, FNYEAQ. Here the CDR3 DNA reads TGTGCCAGCAGCTTAGCGCCTGGAAACACCATATATTTT. It encodes CASSLAPGNTIYF. The full variable domain, in which reference TRBV7-6 and TRBJ1-3 provide the parts outside the CDR3, is GAGVSQSPRYKVTKRGQDVALRCDPISGHVSLYWYRQALGQGPEFLTYFNYEAQQDKSGLPNDRFSAERPEGSISTLTIQRTEQRDSAMYRCASSLAPGNTIYFGEGSWLTVV.

This chain connects TRBV19 to TRBJ1-2; D is possibly TRBD1 (6 bases). The V gene's germline CDR1 is LNHDA and CDR2 SQIVND (reference sequence). The CDR3 extends over 11 amino acids. V gave up 8 bases and J gave up 6 bases, with 10 bases separating them. The CDR3 DNA is TGTGCCAGTGTGTCAGGGGATGGCTACACCTTC. Translated: CASVSGDGYTF.

This clone was recorded a few times. The chain uses TRBV19 and TRBJ1-5; D possibly corresponds to TRBD1 (5 bases). Germline V gene data show CDR1 as LNHDA and CDR2 as SQIVND (reference sequence). This CDR3 region has 13 residues. Trimming shortened V by 7 bases and J by 6 bases, and 13 bases separated the two germline ends. The CDR3 DNA reads as TGTGCCAGTAAGGCTCCTGGGGGTCAGCCCCAGCATTTT. It encodes CASKAPGGQPQHF.

The chain carries TRBV10-3 and TRBJ1-4; perhaps TRBD1 as D (6 bases). V dropped 6 bases and J dropped 8 bases, with 16 bases sitting between them. The germline V gene has CDR1 ENHRY and CDR2 SYGVKD. This CDR3 has 14 residues. CDR3 nucleotide sequence: TGTGCCATCAGCAAAGACAGGTTACGGGAAAAACTGTTTTTT. This encodes CAISKDRLREKLFF.

CDR3 nucleotide sequence: TGCGCCAGCAGCCTGGCCACGACAGCCTTGGGCTATGGCTACACCTTC. Protein sequence: CASSLATTALGYGYTF. The rearrangement uses TRBV5-1 and TRBJ1-2, with a tentative D call TRBD1 (5 bases). V shed 4 bases and J shed 4 bases, with 20 bases lying between them. Germline-derived CDR1 and CDR2 are SGHRS and YFSETQ. The CDR3 has 16 residues.

The chain uses TRBV7-8 and TRBJ1-2; D gene ambiguous. Trimming left V 5 bases short and J 2 bases short, with 9 bases between. CDR3 length: 13 amino acids. CDR1 is SGHVS, CDR2 FQNEAQ, per germline. CDR3 loop: CASSPQENYGYTF. The CDR3 DNA sequence: TGTGCCAGCAGCCCCCAAGAAAACTATGGCTACACCTTC.

The genes are TRBV19 and TRBJ2-7; a possible D gene is TRBD2 (5 bases). CDR1 and CDR2 (germline): LNHDA, SQIVND (reference sequence). The CDR3 loop spans 16 amino acids. The germline V and J ends were trimmed by 3 bases and 2 bases, with 17 bases remaining between them. The CDR3 spells CASSIRFLPGAYEQYF. DNA of the CDR3: TGTGCCAGTAGTATCCGTTTCCTCCCCGGGGCCTACGAGCAGTACTTC.

This rearrangement joins TRBV5-1 to TRBJ1-2, with TRBD1 matching 7 bases. Germline CDR1 and CDR2: SGHRS and YFSETQ. The CDR3 is 13 residues long. The J segment lost 6 bases and the V segment lost 4 bases, leaving 6 bases of the junction unmatched. The CDR3 nucleotides read TGCGCCAGCAGCCCTGGGACAGATGATGGCTACACCTTC. Its protein product is CASSPGTDDGYTF.

This chain joins TRBV11-2 and TRBJ1-2; D is possibly TRBD1 (6 bases). Germline V gene lookup returns CDR1 SGHAT and CDR2 FQNNGV. V shed 3 bases and J shed 8 bases, with 10 bases lying between them. This CDR3 has 12 amino acids. CDR3 DNA sequence: TGTGCCAGCAGCTTGAACAGGGCAGGCTACACCTTC. Amino acid sequence: CASSLNRAGYTF.

This clone was seen a single time. The chain joins TRBV6-6 to TRBJ2-3; TRBD1 is a possible D gene (5 bases). Germline V lookup: CDR1 MNHNY, CDR2 SVGAGI (reference sequence). This CDR3 is 13 amino acids long. V shed 5 bases and J shed 4 bases, with 10 bases lying between them. CDR3 DNA sequence: TGTGCCAGCAGTAAGACAGCAGCAGATACGCAGTATTTT. It codes for CASSKTAADTQYF.

The rearrangement links TRBV20-1 to TRBJ1-1; D ambiguous. CDR3 length: 11 amino acids. V was pared by 4 bases and J by 1 base, with 4 bases between. CDR1 and CDR2 (germline): DFQATT, SNEGSKA (reference sequence). The CDR3 here is CSATKNTEAFF. In nucleotides, the CDR3 is TGCAGTGCTACCAAGAACACTGAAGCTTTCTTT.

This clone was detected once. This chain joins TRBV6-1 and TRBJ1-2; D unresolved. In germline, CDR1 is MNHNS, CDR2 SASEGT. Trimming took 3 bases from V and 2 from J, leaving 13 bases between them. The CDR3 covers 15 residues. CDR3 amino acids: CASSEVYAGNYGYTF. In nucleotides, the CDR3 is TGTGCCAGCAGTGAGGTCTACGCGGGCAACTATGGCTACACCTTC.

The V call is TRBV6-6, the J call TRBJ1-2, with 7 positions matching TRBD1. Trimming cost V 6 bases and J 8 bases; bases outside gene matches: 9. The CDR3 totals 13 residues. In germline, CDR1 is MNHNY, CDR2 SVGAGI (reference sequence). The DNA of the CDR3 is TGTGCCAGCAGCGCCGAGGGGGCTGGGGGCTACACCTTC. Amino acid sequence: CASSAEGAGGYTF.

This chain connects TRBV30 to TRBJ2-3, with D perhaps TRBD2 (5 bases). The V end lost 0 bases, the J end lost 0 bases, and 10 bases lay between the germline ends. Germline V gene data show CDR1 as GTSNPN and CDR2 as SVGIG (reference sequence). This CDR3 comprises 15 residues. The CDR3 region is CAWSVLGSSTDTQYF. CDR3 nucleotide sequence: TGTGCCTGGAGTGTACTAGGATCTAGCACAGATACGCAGTATTTT.

Here the CDR3 reads CASSVASGGPNTDTQYF. CDR3 nucleotide sequence: TGTGCCAGCAGCGTAGCCTCGGGGGGACCAAACACAGATACGCAGTATTTT. This chain links TRBV9 with TRBJ2-3, with 7 bases aligning to TRBD2. There are 17 residues in the CDR3. Per the germline V gene, CDR1 is SGDLS and CDR2 is YYNGEE. Germline trimming cut 0 bases from V and 2 bases from J; bases unmatched to any gene: 9.

CDR3 DNA: TGTGCCAGCAGTAAACCGGGACAGGGGGCCGGCGAGCAGTACTTC. This encodes CASSKPGQGAGEQYF. The gene calls are TRBV6-5 and TRBJ2-7, with 12 bases matching TRBD1. Trimming removed 5 bases from V and 6 bases from J; junction bases left unmatched: 8. This CDR3 comprises 15 residues. Per germline, CDR1 MNHEY and CDR2 SVGAGI.

This clone showed up just a few times. The chain couples TRBV30 to TRBJ1-1; 7 bases agree with TRBD1. The CDR3 sequence is 14 residues long. Germline CDR1 is GTSNPN and CDR2 is SVGIG (reference sequence). Unmatched junction bases numbered 8, after V lost 3 bases and J lost 4 bases. The CDR3 is CAWSGSTGTTEAFF. The CDR3 DNA is TGTGCCTGGAGCGGGTCGACAGGGACCACTGAAGCTTTCTTT. The full variable domain, its missing parts supplied by reference TRBV30 and TRBJ1-1, is SQTIHQWPATLVQPVGSPLSLECTVEGTSNPNLYWYRQAAGRGLQLLFYSVGIGQISSEVPQNLSASRPQDRQFILSSKKLLLSDSGFYLCAWSGSTGTTEAFFGQGTRLTVV.